The source of this T cell receptor beta chain is a study of graft-versus-host responses after intestinal transplantation. Method: immunoSEQ multiplex PCR; TCRdb's copy keeps in-frame clones and lacks some. The table lists 80,000 to 100,000 clones, roughly 89% of them singletons. The germline V gene has CDR1 LGHNA and CDR2 YSLEER. J was trimmed by 7 bases and V by 1 base; bases with no gene match: 17. The CDR3 loop spans 20 amino acids. Note on this clone: What it recognizes is unknown.

This chain links TRBV4-3 with TRBJ2-1; 12 positions match TRBD2. The specimen was unstimulated CD4+ T cells sorted from spleen or lymph node cells, collected before transplant. The clonotype was recovered from a human donor who was the organ donor for an intestinal transplant. CDR3 bases: TGCGCCAGCAGCCAAGGCTACTGGCCCGGACTAGCGGGGAGTGGGAATGAGCAGTTCTTC. It specifies CASSQGYWPGLAGSGNEQFF.